This TCR beta chain came from a study of tumor-infiltrating lymphocytes in primary liver carcinoma. Notes on the study in general: With p = 0.039, the top-250-clone fraction in tumors significantly exceeded that in blood. Presence in all five tumor regions was observed for only about 7.5-24% of top clones.

As concerns this clonotype: The antigen is undetermined.

There are 16 residues in the CDR3. V was pared by 6 bases and J by 1 base, with 9 bases of the junction left unmatched. Per the germline V gene, CDR1 is MDHEN and CDR2 is SYDVKM. Both RNA and DNA were isolated together from about 21-30 mg of bulk tissue that had not been sorted. Every patient had chronic HBV infection and was treatment-naive. Each tumor had five separate regions sampled. TCR beta cDNA came from roughly 450 ng total RNA, primed with a constant-region primer. It was through three nested multiplex PCR rounds of slightly modified ARM-PCR that TCR beta libraries arose. In the first two PCR rounds, TRBV1-TRBV30 forward primers were paired with a C-beta reverse primer, and each round lasted roughly 9 cycles. TCRdb reprocessed the multiplex PCR reads with MiXCR, giving one entry per CDR3 protein. Of 100,000 to 150,000 distinct CDR3 sequences in the sample, 64% are singletons; the top ten hold roughly 8%.

This rearrangement joins TRBV28 to TRBJ2-1; 7 positions match TRBD1. Sequencing was done on a sample of liver tumor tissue from sampling region 3. The subset: tumor region T3, left-lateral pole. The clonotype comes from a woman aged 60-75 years with primary liver carcinoma and hepatitis B virus infection. This CDR3 is CASRQGSFRSYNEQFF. The CDR3 DNA sequence: TGTGCCAGCAGACAGGGGAGCTTTAGGTCCTACAATGAGCAGTTCTTC.